This T cell receptor beta chain stems from a study of blood T cell repertoires in COVID-19. About the research overall: The cDNA or gDNA used as material had been derived from T cells, B-cell-depleted T cells, or PBMCs.

Seattle's cohort entered during active infection and was followed longitudinally. CDR1 is MNHNY, CDR2 SVGAGI, per germline (reference sequence). The V gene lost 8 bases and the J gene lost 1 base, with 15 bases spanning the gap. This CDR3 region has 16 residues. Clones were sequenced by immunoSEQ multiplex PCR, and TCRdb holds only the in-frame ones, with some missing. The data contain approximately 200,000 clones, more than 75% of them singletons. V is TRBV6-6 and J is TRBJ1-6, with D hard to call. This TCR was recovered from a person between 65 and 79 years old with COVID-19, enrolled during active disease. Sequencing was carried out using peripheral blood. CDR3 nucleotides: TGTGCCAGCTACAGAGAGACGCCTTCCTATAATTCACCCCTCCACTTT. It codes for CASYRETPSYNSPLHF.